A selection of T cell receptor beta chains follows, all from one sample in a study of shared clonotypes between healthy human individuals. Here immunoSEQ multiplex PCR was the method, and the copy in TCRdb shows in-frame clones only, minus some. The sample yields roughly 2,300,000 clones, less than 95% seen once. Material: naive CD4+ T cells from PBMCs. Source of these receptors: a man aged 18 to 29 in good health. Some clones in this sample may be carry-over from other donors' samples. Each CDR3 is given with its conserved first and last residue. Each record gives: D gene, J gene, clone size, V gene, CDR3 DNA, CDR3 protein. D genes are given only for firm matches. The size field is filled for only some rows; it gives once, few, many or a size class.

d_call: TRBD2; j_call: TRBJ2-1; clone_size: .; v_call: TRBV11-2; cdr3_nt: TGTGCCAGCAGCTCCCAACTACTAGCGGGAGTTAACGATGAGCAGTTCTTC; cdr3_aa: CASSSQLLAGVNDEQFF
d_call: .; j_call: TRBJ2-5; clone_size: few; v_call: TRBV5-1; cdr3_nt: TGCGCCAGCAGCTTGCCCGGAGAGACCCAGTACTTC; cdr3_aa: CASSLPGETQYF
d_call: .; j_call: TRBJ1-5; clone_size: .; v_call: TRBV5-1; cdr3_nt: TGCGCCAGCAGAGCTTCGGCAGATCAGCCCCAGCATTTT; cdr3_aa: CASRASADQPQHF
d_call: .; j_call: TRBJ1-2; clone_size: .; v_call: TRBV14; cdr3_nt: TGTGCCAGCAGCCCCGACAGGAACTATGGCTACACCTTC; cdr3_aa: CASSPDRNYGYTF
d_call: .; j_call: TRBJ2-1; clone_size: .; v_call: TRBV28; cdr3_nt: TGTGCCAGCAGGTCCGGGGCCAGCTCCTACAATGAGCAGTTCTTC; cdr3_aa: CASRSGASSYNEQFF
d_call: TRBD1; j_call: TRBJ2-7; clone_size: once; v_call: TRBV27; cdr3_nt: TGTGCCAGCAGTAGGCCCGGGACAGGGACCTACGAGCAGTACTTC; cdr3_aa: CASSRPGTGTYEQYF
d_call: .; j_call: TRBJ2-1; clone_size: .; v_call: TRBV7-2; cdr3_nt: TGTGCCAGCAGCTCCAGTCAGCCCTCTAGCGCCAATGAGCAGTTCTTC; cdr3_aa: CASSSSQPSSANEQFF
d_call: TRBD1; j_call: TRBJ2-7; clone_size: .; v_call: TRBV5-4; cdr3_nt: TGTGCCAGCAGCTTGAAGGACAGGCTGACCTACGAGCAGTACTTC; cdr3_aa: CASSLKDRLTYEQYF
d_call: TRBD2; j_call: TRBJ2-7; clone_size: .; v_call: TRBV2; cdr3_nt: TGTGCCAGCAGTGAACTAGCGGGAGTTGCTGAGCAGTACTTC; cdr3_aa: CASSELAGVAEQYF
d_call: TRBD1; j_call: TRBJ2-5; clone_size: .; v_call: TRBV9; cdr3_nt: TGTGCCAGCAGCGCCGACAGGGGGCCGGGAGAGACCCAGTACTTC; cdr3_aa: CASSADRGPGETQYF
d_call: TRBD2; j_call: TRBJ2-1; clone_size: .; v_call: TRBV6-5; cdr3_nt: TGTGCCAGCAGTCGCGGGGGGGTCTACAATGAGCAGTTCTTC; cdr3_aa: CASSRGGVYNEQFF
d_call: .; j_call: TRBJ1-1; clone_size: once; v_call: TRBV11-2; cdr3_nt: TGTGCCAGCAGCTTCCCCGAGAGGGGGGGGAACACTGAAGCTTTCTTT; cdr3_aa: CASSFPERGGNTEAFF
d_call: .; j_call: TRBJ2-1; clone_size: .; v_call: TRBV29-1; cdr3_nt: TGCAGCGTTGGACACGAGGAGCAGTTCTTC; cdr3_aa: CSVGHEEQFF
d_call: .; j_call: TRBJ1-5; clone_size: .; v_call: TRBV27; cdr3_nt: TGTGCCAGCAGCCCCGCAGTATATAGCAATCAGCCCCAGCATTTT; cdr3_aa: CASSPAVYSNQPQHF
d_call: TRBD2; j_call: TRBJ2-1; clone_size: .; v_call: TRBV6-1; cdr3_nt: TGTGCCAGCAGTGGGGGGAGGACTAGCGGGAGCTCCTACAATGAGCAGTTCTTC; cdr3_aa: CASSGGRTSGSSYNEQFF
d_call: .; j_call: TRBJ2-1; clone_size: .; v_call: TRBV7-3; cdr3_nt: TGTGCCAGCAGCCCTCGGCGGGGTGAGCAGTTCTTC; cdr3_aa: CASSPRRGEQFF
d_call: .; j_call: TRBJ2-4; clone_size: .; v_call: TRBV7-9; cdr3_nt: TGTGCCAGCAGCTTGAAGGGGCAGGGCAAAAACATTCAGTACTTC; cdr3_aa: CASSLKGQGKNIQYF
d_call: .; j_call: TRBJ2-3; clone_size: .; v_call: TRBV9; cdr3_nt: TGTGCCAGCAGCGCCACAGGGATCGGGGCAGATACGCAGTATTTT; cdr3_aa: CASSATGIGADTQYF
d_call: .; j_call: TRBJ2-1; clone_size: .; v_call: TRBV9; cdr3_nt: TGTGCCAGCAGCGTACGGGAGTTGGGCCATGGTGAGCAGTTCTTC; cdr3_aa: CASSVRELGHGEQFF
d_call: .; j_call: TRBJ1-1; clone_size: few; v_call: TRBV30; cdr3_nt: TGTGCCTGGAAAGCCATTACGAGGGACACTGAAGCTTTCTTT; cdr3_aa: CAWKAITRDTEAFF
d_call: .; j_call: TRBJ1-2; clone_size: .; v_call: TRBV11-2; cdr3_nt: TGTGCCAGCAGCCCGTCGAGGTTGGACTATGGCTACACCTTC; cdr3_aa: CASSPSRLDYGYTF
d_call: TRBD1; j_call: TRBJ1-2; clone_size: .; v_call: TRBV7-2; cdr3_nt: TGTGCCAGCAGCTTAAGAGCGGGACAGTTCTATGGCTACACCTTC; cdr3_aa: CASSLRAGQFYGYTF
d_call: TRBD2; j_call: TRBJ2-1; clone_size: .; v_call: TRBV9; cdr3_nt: TGTGCCAGCAGCGTAGGCAGCGGGACCTCCTACAATGAGCAGTTCTTC; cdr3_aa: CASSVGSGTSYNEQFF
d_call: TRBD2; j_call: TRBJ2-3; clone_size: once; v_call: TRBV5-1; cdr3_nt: TGCGCCAGCAGCTTGGCCATAACTAGCGGGACCCGCGGAAGCACAGATACGCAGTATTTT; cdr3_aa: CASSLAITSGTRGSTDTQYF
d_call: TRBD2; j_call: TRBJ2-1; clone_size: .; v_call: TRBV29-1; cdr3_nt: TGCAGCGTTGAGGATCTAAGCCTAGCGGGCAATGAGCAGTTCTTC; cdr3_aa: CSVEDLSLAGNEQFF
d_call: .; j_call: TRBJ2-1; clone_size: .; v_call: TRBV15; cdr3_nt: TGTGCCACCAAGGCGGACTCCTACAATGAGCAGTTCTTC; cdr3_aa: CATKADSYNEQFF
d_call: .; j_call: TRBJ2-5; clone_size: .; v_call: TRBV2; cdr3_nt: TGTGCCAGCAGAATGACCAACGGCGAGGAGACCCAGTACTTC; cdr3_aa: CASRMTNGEETQYF
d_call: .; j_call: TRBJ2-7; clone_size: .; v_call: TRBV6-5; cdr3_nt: TGTGCCAGCAGTTACGCGTCAGCAAAAACCTACGAGCAGTACTTC; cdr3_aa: CASSYASAKTYEQYF
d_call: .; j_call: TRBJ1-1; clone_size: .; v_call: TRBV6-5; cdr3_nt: TGTGCCAGCCAAAGGTCCGGGATTGGAAGCACTGAAGCTTTCTTT; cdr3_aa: CASQRSGIGSTEAFF
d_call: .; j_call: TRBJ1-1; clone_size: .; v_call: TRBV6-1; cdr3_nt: TGTGCCAGCAACGTGCAACCGAGCACTGAAGCTTTCTTT; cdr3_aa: CASNVQPSTEAFF
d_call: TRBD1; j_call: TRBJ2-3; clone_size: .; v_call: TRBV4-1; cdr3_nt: TGCGCCAGCAGCCACCCGGACAGGGGTCGGACAGATACGCAGTATTTT; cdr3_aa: CASSHPDRGRTDTQYF
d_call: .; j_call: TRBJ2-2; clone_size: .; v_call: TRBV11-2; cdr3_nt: TGTGCCAGCAGCTTATTCACCACCGGGGAGCTGTTTTTT; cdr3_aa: CASSLFTTGELFF
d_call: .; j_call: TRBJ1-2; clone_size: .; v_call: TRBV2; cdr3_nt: TGTGCCAGCCATAGCAGCAACTATGGCTACACCTTC; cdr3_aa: CASHSSNYGYTF
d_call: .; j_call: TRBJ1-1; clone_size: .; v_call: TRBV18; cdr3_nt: TGTGCCAGCTCACCAACCCAAGACACTGAAGCTTTCTTT; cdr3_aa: CASSPTQDTEAFF
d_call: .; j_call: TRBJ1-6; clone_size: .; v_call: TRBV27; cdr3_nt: TGTGCCAGCAGCGCGGGCAGGGGCCATTCACCCCTCCACTTT; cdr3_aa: CASSAGRGHSPLHF
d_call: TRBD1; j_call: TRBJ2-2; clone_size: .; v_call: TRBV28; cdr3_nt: TGTGCCGCCGGCGGGACAGGGGGGCCCAACACCGGGGAGCTGTTTTTT; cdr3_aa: CAAGGTGGPNTGELFF
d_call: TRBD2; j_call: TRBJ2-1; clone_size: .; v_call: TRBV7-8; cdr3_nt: TGTGCCAGCAGCAGAGGGACTAGCTACAATGAGCAGTTCTTC; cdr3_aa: CASSRGTSYNEQFF
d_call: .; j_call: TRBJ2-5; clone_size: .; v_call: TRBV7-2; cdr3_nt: TGTGCCAGCAGCTTATTTCGTAGGGGGAGAGGAGAGACCCAGTACTTC; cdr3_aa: CASSLFRRGRGETQYF
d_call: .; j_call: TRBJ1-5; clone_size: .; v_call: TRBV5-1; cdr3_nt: TGCGCCAGCAGCTTGGACGGGGGTCTTAGCAATCAGCCCCAGCATTTT; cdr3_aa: CASSLDGGLSNQPQHF
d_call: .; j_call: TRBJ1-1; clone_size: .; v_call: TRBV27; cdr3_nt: TGTGCCAGCAGTTTTGCAGGTAACAACACTGAAGCTTTCTTT; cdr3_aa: CASSFAGNNTEAFF
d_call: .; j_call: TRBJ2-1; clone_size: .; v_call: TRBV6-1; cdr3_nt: TGTGCCAGCAGTGAAAGGGCAGGGAGGTTCTTC; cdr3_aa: CASSERAGRFF
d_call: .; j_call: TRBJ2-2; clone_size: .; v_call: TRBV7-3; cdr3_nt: TGTGCCAGCAGCAAAATAGGGGGTTTAGCGCCCGGGGAGCTGTTTTTT; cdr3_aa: CASSKIGGLAPGELFF
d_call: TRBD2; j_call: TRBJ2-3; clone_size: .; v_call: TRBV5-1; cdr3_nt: TGCGCCAGCAGCCTCGGACTAGCAGGGAGTACGCAGTATTTT; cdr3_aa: CASSLGLAGSTQYF